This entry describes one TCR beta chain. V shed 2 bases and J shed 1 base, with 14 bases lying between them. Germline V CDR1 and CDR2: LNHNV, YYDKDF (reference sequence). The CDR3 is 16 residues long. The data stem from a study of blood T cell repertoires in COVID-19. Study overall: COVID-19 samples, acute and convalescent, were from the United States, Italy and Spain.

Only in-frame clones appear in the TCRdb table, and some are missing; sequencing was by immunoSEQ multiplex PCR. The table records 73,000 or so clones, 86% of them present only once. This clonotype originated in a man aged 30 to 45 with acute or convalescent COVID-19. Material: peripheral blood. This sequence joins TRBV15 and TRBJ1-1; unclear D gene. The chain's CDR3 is CATSRTFTAQNTEAFF. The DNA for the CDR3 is TGTGCCACCAGCAGAACGTTCACCGCGCAGAACACTGAAGCTTTCTTT.